This passage covers 7 T cell receptor beta chains from one sample sequenced in a study of T cell responses to AZD1222 COVID-19 vaccine. Clones were read by immunoSEQ multiplex PCR, and TCRdb kept only the in-frame ones, dropping some. The data hold about 120,000 clones, with just over 85% observed a single time. Sequenced material: peripheral blood, taken on day 0 of AZD1222 vaccination. The receptor source for this set is an adult in good health.

This chain links TRBV28 with TRBJ2-2, with 9 bases lining up with TRBD1. J gave up 5 bases and V 5 bases, and 9 bases lay outside the gene matches. CDR1 and CDR2 from the germline V gene are MDHEN and SYDVKM. This CDR3 has 16 residues. The CDR3: CASSLHTGGVTGELFF. CDR3 in DNA: TGTGCCAGCAGTCTCCACACAGGGGGCGTTACCGGGGAGCTGTTTTTT.

The genes are TRBV11-3 and TRBJ2-3; no reliable D call. Between the trimmed V and J ends, which lost 6 bases and 0 bases, there was a span of 4 bases. Germline CDR1 and CDR2: SGHNT and YENEEA. This CDR3 has 12 residues. Here the CDR3 reads CASSPSTDTQYF. DNA for the CDR3: TGTGCCAGCAGTCCTAGCACAGATACGCAGTATTTT.

In this sample, this clone is medium-sized. The chain joins TRBV7-7 to TRBJ2-1; TRBD2 aligns across 15 bases. Germline trimming cut 3 bases from V and 4 bases from J; bases unmatched to any gene: 7. This CDR3 contains 18 residues. Germline V gene lookup returns CDR1 SSHAT and CDR2 FNYEAQ (reference sequence). The CDR3 loop reads CASSLGLAGGNVYNEQFF. The CDR3 nucleotides read TGTGCCAGCAGCTTGGGACTAGCGGGGGGCAATGTTTACAATGAGCAGTTCTTC.

V gene TRBV7-8 combines with J gene TRBJ1-3; the D gene is possibly TRBD1 (6 bases). Trimming took off 1 base at V and 4 bases at J, with 14 bases between the two ends. Germline values: CDR1 SGHVS, CDR2 FQNEAQ. The CDR3 runs to 16 residues. CDR3 nucleotides: TGTGCCAGCAGCTTAGATTTGTGGGGGCGAGGAAACACCATATATTTT. Translated, it gives CASSLDLWGRGNTIYF.

The rearrangement links TRBV5-8 to TRBJ1-5; possibly TRBD1 for D (5 bases). The CDR3 has 15 amino acids. Trimming took off 4 bases at V and 4 bases at J, with 15 bases between the two ends. Germline loops: CDR1 SGHTS, CDR2 YDEGEE. In DNA form, the CDR3 reads TGTGCCAGCAGCCGCTCAGGACAAGATAATCAGCCCCAGCATTTT. Translated, it gives CASSRSGQDNQPQHF. Drawing the rest from reference TRBV5-8 and TRBJ1-5, the complete variable domain is EAGVTQSPTHLIKTRGQQATLRCSPISGHTSVYWYQQALGLGLQFLLWYDEGEERNRGNFPPRFSGRQFPNYSSELNVNALELEDSALYLCASSRSGQDNQPQHFGDGTRLSIL.

V is TRBV15 and J is TRBJ1-6, with D uncertain. This CDR3 comprises 16 residues. Germline V CDR1 and CDR2: LNHNV, YYDKDF (reference sequence). The V and J ends lost 1 base and 0 bases respectively, with 7 bases between them. The CDR3 sequence: CATSRAGSSYNSPLHF. The DNA for the CDR3 is TGTGCCACCAGCAGAGCTGGGAGCTCCTATAATTCACCCCTCCACTTT.

The chain joins TRBV3-1 (or the pseudogene TRBV3-2) to TRBJ1-2; TRBD1 aligns across 9 bases. In germline, CDR1 is LGHDT, CDR2 YNNKEL (reference sequence). V lost 4 bases to trimming and J lost 4 bases; unmatched junction nucleotides: 16. The CDR3 spans 18 residues. CDR3 sequence (DNA): TGTGCCAGCAGCCCACCAGATATCAGGACAGGGGTCGGCTATGGCTACACCTTC. This codes for CASSPPDIRTGVGYGYTF.